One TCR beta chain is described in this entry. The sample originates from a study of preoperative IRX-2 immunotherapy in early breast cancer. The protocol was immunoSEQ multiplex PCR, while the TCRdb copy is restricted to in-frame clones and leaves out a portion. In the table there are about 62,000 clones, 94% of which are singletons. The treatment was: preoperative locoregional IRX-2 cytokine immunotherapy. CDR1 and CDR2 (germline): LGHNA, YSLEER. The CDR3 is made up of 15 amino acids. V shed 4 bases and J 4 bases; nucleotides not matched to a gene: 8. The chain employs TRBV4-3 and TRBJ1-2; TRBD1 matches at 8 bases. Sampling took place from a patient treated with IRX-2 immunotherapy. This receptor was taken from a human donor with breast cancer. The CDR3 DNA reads TGCGCCAGCAGCCCGAAGACAGGGGCAGTCTATGGCTACACCTTC. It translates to CASSPKTGAVYGYTF.